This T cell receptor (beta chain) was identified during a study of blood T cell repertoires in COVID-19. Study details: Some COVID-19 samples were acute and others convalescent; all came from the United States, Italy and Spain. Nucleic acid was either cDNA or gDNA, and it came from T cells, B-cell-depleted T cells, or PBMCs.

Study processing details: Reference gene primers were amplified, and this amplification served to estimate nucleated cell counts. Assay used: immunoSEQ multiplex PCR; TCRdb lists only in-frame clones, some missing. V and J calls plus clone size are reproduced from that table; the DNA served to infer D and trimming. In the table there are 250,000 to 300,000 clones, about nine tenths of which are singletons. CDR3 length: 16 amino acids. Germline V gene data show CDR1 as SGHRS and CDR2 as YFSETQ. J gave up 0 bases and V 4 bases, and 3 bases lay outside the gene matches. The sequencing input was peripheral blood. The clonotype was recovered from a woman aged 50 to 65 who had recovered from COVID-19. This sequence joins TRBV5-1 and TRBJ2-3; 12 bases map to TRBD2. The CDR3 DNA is TGCGCCAGCAGCACGGGACTAGCGGGCAGCACAGATACGCAGTATTTT. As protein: CASSTGLAGSTDTQYF.